This T cell receptor (beta chain) originates from a study of PD-1 blockade in classical Hodgkin lymphoma. Turning to the study itself: The study gave patients nivolumab 3 mg/kg intravenously every 2 weeks.

Study-wide points: Before treatment, complete responders showed about the same diversity as newly diagnosed patients.

Trimming took 1 base from V and 4 from J, leaving 10 bases between them. The CDR3 totals 14 residues. The V gene's germline CDR1 is SEHNR and CDR2 FQNEAQ (reference sequence). After autologous stem cell transplantation all patients relapsed, and prior brentuximab vedotin exposure differed between cohorts. Using immunoSEQ multiplex PCR, the repertoire was profiled, and TCRdb retains in-frame clones only, with some absent. The repertoire holds around 19,000 clones, with 86% as singletons. Notes on this clone: Its antigen is unidentified.

The clonotype was recovered from a human donor with classical Hodgkin lymphoma. The rearrangement joins TRBV7-9 to TRBJ1-2; no firm D call. The sequences come from peripheral blood mononuclear cells (PBMCs), collected before the second cycle of nivolumab. CDR3 sequence (DNA): TGTGCCAGCAGCTTAGACAACCCGGGCTATGGCTACACCTTC. It encodes CASSLDNPGYGYTF.